Here is one T cell receptor beta chain with its context. The sample originates from a study of blood T cell repertoires in COVID-19. Study-wide background: Some COVID-19 samples were acute and others convalescent; all came from the United States, Italy and Spain. PBMCs, B-cell-depleted T cells, or T cells were the source of the cDNA or gDNA that made up the material.

Original methodology: Reference gene primers were amplified, and this amplification served to estimate nucleated cell counts. The repertoire was sequenced with immunoSEQ multiplex PCR; TCRdb's copy has only in-frame clones and lacks some. The V and J calls and clone size were taken over from that table, and D and trimming were inferred from the DNA. The sample carries about 100,000 clones, approximately 90% recorded once. The clonotype comes from a man between 45 and 60 years old with active COVID-19. Sequencing input: peripheral blood.

The CDR3 region has the DNA TGTGCCAGCAGCAAAATCCTGAGCTTTTTAGACAATGAGCAGTTCTTC. Amino acid sequence: CASSKILSFLDNEQFF. V usage is TRBV21-1 and J usage is TRBJ2-1; the table's D gene call, TRBD2, was not cross checked with the DNA. TRBV21-1 is a recognized pseudogene. There are 16 residues in the CDR3.